This T cell receptor beta chain is from a study of high-grade serous ovarian cancer treatment subgroups. Overall study context: Each sample yielded on average around 7,000 unique TCR beta rearrangements from more than 13,000 reads.

General study results and limits: The analyses considered CDR3 and ignored CDR1 and CDR2. Clonal relatedness tracked neoantigen level, and by trend copy number and mutation load.

Tumor tissue was taken before any definitive surgery or chemotherapy was given. Per the germline V gene, CDR1 is SGHDT and CDR2 is YYEEEE. This CDR3 comprises 12 residues. The V end was cut by 2 bases, the J end by 3 bases, with 3 bases between. In the case of this clone: Its antigen is still unknown.

This table comes from immunoSEQ multiplex PCR, and its TCRdb copy is limited to in-frame clones, with some not included. The table shows just over 35,000 clones, with around three quarters occurring only once. Material: tumor tissue. This clonotype was sampled from a human donor with high-grade serous ovarian cancer. The chain links TRBV5-6 to TRBJ1-5; the D is unclear. The CDR3 DNA is TGTGCCAGCAGCTTTCCCAATCAGCCCCAGCATTTT. It specifies CASSFPNQPQHF.